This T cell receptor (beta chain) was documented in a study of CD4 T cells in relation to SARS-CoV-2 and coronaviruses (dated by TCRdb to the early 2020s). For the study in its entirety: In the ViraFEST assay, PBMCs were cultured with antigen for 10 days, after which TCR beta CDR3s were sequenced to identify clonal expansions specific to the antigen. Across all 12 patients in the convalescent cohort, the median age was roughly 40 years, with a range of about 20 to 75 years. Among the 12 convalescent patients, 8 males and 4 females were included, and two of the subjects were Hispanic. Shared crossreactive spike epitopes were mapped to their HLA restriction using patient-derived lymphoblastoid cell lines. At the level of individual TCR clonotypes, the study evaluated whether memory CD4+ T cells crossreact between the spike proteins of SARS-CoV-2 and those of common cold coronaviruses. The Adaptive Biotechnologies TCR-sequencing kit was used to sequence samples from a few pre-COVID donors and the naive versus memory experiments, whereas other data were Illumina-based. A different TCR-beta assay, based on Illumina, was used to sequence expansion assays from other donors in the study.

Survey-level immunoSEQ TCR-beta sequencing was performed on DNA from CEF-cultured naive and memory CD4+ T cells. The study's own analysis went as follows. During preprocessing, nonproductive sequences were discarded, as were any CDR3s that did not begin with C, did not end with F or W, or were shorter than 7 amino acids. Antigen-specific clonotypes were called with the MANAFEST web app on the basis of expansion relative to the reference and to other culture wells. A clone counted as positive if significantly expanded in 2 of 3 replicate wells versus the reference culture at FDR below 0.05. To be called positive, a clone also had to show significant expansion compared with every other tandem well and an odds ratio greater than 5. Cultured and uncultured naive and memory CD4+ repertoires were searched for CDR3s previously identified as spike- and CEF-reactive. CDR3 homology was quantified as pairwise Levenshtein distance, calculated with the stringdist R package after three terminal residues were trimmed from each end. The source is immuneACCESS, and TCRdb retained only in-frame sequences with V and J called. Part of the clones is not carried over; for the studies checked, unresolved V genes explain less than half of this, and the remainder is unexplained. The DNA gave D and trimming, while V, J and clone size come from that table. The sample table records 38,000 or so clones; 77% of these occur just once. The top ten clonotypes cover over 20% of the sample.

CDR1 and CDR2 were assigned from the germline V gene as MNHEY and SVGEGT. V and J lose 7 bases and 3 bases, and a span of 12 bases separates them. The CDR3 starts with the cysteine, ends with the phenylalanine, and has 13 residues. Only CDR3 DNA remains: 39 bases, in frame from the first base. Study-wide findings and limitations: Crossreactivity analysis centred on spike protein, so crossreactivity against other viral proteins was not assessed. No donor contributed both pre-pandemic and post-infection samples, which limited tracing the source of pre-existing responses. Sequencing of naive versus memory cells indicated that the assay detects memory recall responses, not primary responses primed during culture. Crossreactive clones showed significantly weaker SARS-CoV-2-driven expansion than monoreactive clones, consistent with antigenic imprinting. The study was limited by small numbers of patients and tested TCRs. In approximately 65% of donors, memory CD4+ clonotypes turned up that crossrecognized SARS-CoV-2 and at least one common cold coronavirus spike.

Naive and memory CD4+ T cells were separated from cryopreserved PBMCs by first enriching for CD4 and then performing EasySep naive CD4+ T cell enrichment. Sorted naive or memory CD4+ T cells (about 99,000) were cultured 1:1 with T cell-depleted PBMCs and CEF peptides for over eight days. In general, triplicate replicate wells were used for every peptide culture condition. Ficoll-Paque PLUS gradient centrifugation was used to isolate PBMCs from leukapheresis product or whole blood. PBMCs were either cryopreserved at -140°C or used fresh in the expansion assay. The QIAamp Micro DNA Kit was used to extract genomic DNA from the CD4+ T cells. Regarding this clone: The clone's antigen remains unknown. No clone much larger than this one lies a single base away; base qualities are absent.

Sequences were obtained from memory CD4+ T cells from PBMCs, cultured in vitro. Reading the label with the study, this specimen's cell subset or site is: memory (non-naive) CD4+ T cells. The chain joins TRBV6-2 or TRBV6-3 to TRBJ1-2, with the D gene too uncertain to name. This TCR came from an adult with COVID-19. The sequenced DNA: TGTGCCAGCACCCCCCCGTGGGACTATGGCTACACCTTC. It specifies CASTPPWDYGYTF.